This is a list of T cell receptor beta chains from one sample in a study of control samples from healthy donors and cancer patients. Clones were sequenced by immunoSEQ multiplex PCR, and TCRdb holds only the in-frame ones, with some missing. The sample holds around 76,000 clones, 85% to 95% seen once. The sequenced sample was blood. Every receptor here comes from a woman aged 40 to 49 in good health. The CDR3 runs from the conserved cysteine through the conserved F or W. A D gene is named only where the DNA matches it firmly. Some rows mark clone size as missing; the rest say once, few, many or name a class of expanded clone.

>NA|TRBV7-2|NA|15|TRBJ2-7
TGTGCCAGCAGCTTAGCCCAGGGGATATCCTACGAGCAGTACTTC
CASSLAQGISYEQYF
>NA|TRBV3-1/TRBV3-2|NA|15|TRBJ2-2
TGTGCCAGCAGCCCCCGACATGCGAACACCGGGGAGCTGTTTTTT
CASSPRHANTGELFF
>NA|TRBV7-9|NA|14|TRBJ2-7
TGTGCCAGCAGCTTAGTCCCGGGGTTCAACGAGCAGTACTTC
CASSLVPGFNEQYF
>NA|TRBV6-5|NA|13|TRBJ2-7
TGTGCCAGCAAGGATCCCGCCGGGGTCGGGCAGTACTTC
CASKDPAGVGQYF
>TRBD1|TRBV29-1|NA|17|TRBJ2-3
TGCAGCGCCGCAGGGACAGAATTAGATCCTAGCACAGATACGCAGTATTTT
CSAAGTELDPSTDTQYF
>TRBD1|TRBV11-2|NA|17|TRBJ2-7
TGTGCCAGCAGCACGGGACAGGGTGGATTTTTCGGGTTCGAGCAGTACTTC
CASSTGQGGFFGFEQYF
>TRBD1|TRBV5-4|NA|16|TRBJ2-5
TGTGCCAGCAGCTATGGGACAGGGGCACGTCAAGAGACCCAGTACTTC
CASSYGTGARQETQYF
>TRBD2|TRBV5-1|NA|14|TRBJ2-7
TGCGCCAGCAGCCTTAGCGGGGGCTACTACGAGCAGTACTTC
CASSLSGGYYEQYF
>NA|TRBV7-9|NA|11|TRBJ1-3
TGTGCCAGCAGCCCCGGGGGCACCATATATTTT
CASSPGGTIYF
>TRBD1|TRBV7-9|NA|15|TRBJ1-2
TGTGCCAGCAGCTTCGGGACAGGGGAAGACTATGGCTACACCTTC
CASSFGTGEDYGYTF
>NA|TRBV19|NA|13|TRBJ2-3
TGTGCCAGTAGTATCGGCCTAGCAGATACGCAGTATTTT
CASSIGLADTQYF
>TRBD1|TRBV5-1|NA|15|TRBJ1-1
TGCGCCAGCAGCTTACAGACAGGGTTTAACACTGAAGCTTTCTTT
CASSLQTGFNTEAFF
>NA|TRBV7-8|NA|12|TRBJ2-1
TGTGCCAGCGGACATTCCTACAATGAGCAGTTCTTC
CASGHSYNEQFF
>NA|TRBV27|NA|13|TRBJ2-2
TGTGCCAGCAGCTTCGGACAGACCGGGGAGCTGTTTTTT
CASSFGQTGELFF
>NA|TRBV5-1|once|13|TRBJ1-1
TGCGCCAGCAGCTTGCCGCTCAACACTGAAGCTTTCTTT
CASSLPLNTEAFF
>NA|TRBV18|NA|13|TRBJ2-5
TGTGCCAGCTCACCACCAGTCCAAGAGACCCAGTACTTC
CASSPPVQETQYF
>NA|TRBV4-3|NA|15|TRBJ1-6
TGCGCCAGCAGCCATGCTCAGCTCAGTAATTCACCCCTCCACTTT
CASSHAQLSNSPLHF
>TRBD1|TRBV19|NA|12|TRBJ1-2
TGTGCCAGTGTACAGGGGATCTATGGCTACACCTTC
CASVQGIYGYTF
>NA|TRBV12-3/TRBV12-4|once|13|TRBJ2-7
TGTGCCAGCAGTTTAGGCAGGGACTACGAGCAGTACTTC
CASSLGRDYEQYF
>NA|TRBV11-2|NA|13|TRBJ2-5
TGTGCCAGCAGCGGGGACTTCCAAGAGACCCAGTACTTC
CASSGDFQETQYF
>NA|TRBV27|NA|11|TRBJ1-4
TGTGCCAGCAGTTTGGGTGAAAAACTGTTTTTT
CASSLGEKLFF
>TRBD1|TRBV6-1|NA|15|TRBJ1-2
TGTGCCAGCAGTGAACGAGGACAGGGGACCTATGGCTACACCTTC
CASSERGQGTYGYTF
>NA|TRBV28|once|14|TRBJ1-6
TGTGCCAGCAGTTTACGACAGATGAATTCACCCCTCCACTTT
CASSLRQMNSPLHF
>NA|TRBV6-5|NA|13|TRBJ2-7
TGTGCCAGCAGTCCTTCCCCCCAGGGATCGAGGGACTTC
CASSPSPQGSRDF
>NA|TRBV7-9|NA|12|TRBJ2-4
TGTGCCAGCAGCCAAGGGGTTAACATTCAGTACTTC
CASSQGVNIQYF
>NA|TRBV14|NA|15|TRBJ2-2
TGTGCCAGCAGCCAGGGGACCGCTTGGACCGGGGAGCTGTTTTTT
CASSQGTAWTGELFF
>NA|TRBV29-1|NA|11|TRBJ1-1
TGCAGCACCGGAGAGAACACTGAAGCTTTCTTT
CSTGENTEAFF
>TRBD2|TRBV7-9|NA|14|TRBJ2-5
TGTGCCAGCAGCTTTTCGGGGGGGCTGGAGACCCAGTACTTC
CASSFSGGLETQYF
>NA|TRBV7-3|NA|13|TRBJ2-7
TGTGCCAGCAGCTTAGGGGACGGCTACGAGCAGTACTTC
CASSLGDGYEQYF
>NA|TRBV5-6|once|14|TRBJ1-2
TGTGCCAGCAGCTTGCGGGTTGGGGCCTATGGCTACACCTTC
CASSLRVGAYGYTF
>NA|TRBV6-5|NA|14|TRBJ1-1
TGTGCCAGCAGTTACTCGAACGGGAACACTGAAGCTTTCTTT
CASSYSNGNTEAFF
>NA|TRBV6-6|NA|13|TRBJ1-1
TGTGCCAGCAGTTTAATGATGAACACTGAAGCTTTCTTT
CASSLMMNTEAFF
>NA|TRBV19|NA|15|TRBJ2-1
TGTGCCAGTAGTATAGTCACAGGGGCCGGGGGTGAGCAGTTCTTC
CASSIVTGAGGEQFF
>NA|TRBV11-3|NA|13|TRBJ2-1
TGTGCCAGCAGCCAAGGGGGGGCTAGGGAGCAGTTCTTC
CASSQGGAREQFF
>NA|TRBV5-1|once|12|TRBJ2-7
TGCGCCAGCAGCCCCGGAATATTAGAGCAGTACTTC
CASSPGILEQYF
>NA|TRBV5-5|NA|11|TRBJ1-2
TGTGCCAGCAGCTTGAGTTTCGGCTACACCTTC
CASSLSFGYTF
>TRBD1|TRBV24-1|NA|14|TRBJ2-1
TGTGCCACCAGTGATTTGACAGGGGGCAATGAGCAGTTCTTC
CATSDLTGGNEQFF
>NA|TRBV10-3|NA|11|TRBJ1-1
TGTGCCATCAGTGAGCGGGAAGACGCTTTCTTT
CAISEREDAFF
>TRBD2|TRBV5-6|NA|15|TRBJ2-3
TGTGCCAGCAGCTTAATAGCGGGGGGTACCGGGACGCAGTATTTT
CASSLIAGGTGTQYF
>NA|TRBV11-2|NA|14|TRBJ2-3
TGTGCCAGCAGCTTAGTAGCTTACACAGATACGCAGTATTTT
CASSLVAYTDTQYF
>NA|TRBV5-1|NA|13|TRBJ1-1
TGCGCCAGCAGCTGGGCCTTGAACACTGAAGCTTTCTTT
CASSWALNTEAFF